The next 30 T cell receptor beta chains were all read from a single sample in a study of OX40 agonist ivuxolimab in advanced cancers. The table came from immunoSEQ multiplex PCR; TCRdb's copy has only in-frame clones and leaves some out. The sample includes around 72,000 clones, 70% to 90% of them seen just once. The source material was CD4+ or CD8+ T cells sorted from blood, sampled in a trial of the OX40 agonist ivuxolimab. These receptors were obtained from an adult with an advanced solid tumor such as melanoma, head and neck, liver or kidney cancer.

The CDR3 region has the DNA TGTGCCAGCAGCTTACAGGGGGCGGAGAACACTGAAGCTTTCTTT. Amino acid sequence: CASSLQGAENTEAFF. This rearrangement joins TRBV11-2 to TRBJ1-1, with 8 positions matching TRBD1. The V gene's germline CDR1 is SGHAT and CDR2 FQNNGV. After removal of 2 bases from V and 1 base from J, the junction contained 3 bases not matched to a gene. This CDR3 spans 15 amino acids.

The CDR3 spells CANQQGSGNQPQHF. Written as DNA, the CDR3 is TGTGCCAACCAACAGGGGTCTGGAAATCAGCCCCAGCATTTT. The chain is built from TRBV28 and TRBJ1-5, with 7 bases lining up with TRBD1. Germline V gene data show CDR1 as MDHEN and CDR2 as SYDVKM. This CDR3 comprises 14 residues. The V gene end was trimmed by 10 bases and the J gene end by 4 bases; junction bases not matched to a gene: 10.

V is TRBV5-1 and J is TRBJ1-6; no clear D gene. The germline gives CDR1 SGHRS, CDR2 YFSETQ. Trimming cost V 0 bases and J 7 bases, with 8 bases left between them. The CDR3 covers 14 residues. The CDR3: CASSLADPNSPLHF. The CDR3 DNA is TGCGCCAGCAGCTTGGCAGATCCCAATTCACCCCTCCACTTT.

The rearrangement joins TRBV27 to TRBJ1-1, with unresolved D. Trimming took 5 bases from V and 5 from J, leaving 12 bases between them. From germline, CDR1 is MNHEY and CDR2 SMNVEV (reference sequence). The CDR3 has 13 amino acids. This CDR3 reads CASSTPVGTEAFF. The DNA for the CDR3 is TGTGCCAGCAGTACCCCCGTTGGGACTGAAGCTTTCTTT.

The J gene is TRBJ2-2, the V gene TRBV9; 8 bases are a match to TRBD2. CDR1 and CDR2 from the germline V gene are SGDLS and YYNGEE. The CDR3 consists of 16 residues. With 0 bases clipped from V and 4 bases from J, the junction kept 5 bases outside the gene matches. DNA for the CDR3: TGTGCCAGCAGCGTAGAGAGCGGGGGATTCACCGGGGAGCTGTTTTTT. Translated: CASSVESGGFTGELFF.

The genes are TRBV11-3 and TRBJ2-7, with 11 bases fitting TRBD1. Looked up from germline, CDR1 is SGHNT and CDR2 is YENEEA. The CDR3 has 14 amino acids. V shed 6 bases, J shed 4 bases, and the junction held 5 bases outside the gene matches. The CDR3 loop is CASRDRDRGYEQYF. The CDR3, as DNA: TGTGCCAGCAGGGACCGGGACAGGGGGTACGAGCAGTACTTC.

Only one count was recorded for this clone. The chain links TRBV6-9 to TRBJ2-7; D may correspond to TRBD1 or TRBD2 (5 bases each). CDR1 and CDR2 from the germline V gene are MNHGY and SVAAGI. With 5 bases removed from V and 3 bases from J, the gap between germline ends came to 5 bases. CDR3 size: 11 residues. The CDR3 DNA reads TGTGCCAGCAGTGGGGGCTACGAGCAGTACTTC. Protein product: CASSGGYEQYF.

V usage is TRBV7-8 and J usage is TRBJ2-1; 8 bases are shared with TRBD2. This CDR3 is built from 14 residues. Germline CDR1 SGHVS, CDR2 FQNEAQ. Unmatched junction bases numbered 3, after V lost 1 base and J lost 7 bases. The CDR3 loop is CASSLVGLANEQFF. The CDR3 nucleotides are TGTGCCAGCAGCTTAGTAGGACTAGCTAATGAGCAGTTCTTC.

This clone was counted once. The chain employs TRBV28 and TRBJ1-2; 7 nucleotides match TRBD1. Germline values: CDR1 MDHEN, CDR2 SYDVKM. This CDR3 is built from 14 residues. V gave up 7 bases and J gave up 7 bases; unmatched junction bases: 12. CDR3 region: CASTLPEGALGYTF. CDR3 sequence (DNA): TGTGCCAGCACCCTTCCCGAGGGGGCGCTTGGCTACACCTTC.

The chain recombines TRBV5-1 with TRBJ2-3; possibly TRBD1 for D (7 bases). The CDR3 covers 15 residues. The germline V gene has CDR1 SGHRS and CDR2 YFSETQ. The V gene lost 6 bases and the J gene lost 3 bases, with 17 bases spanning the gap. The CDR3 spells CASTGGRGRTDTQYF. The CDR3 nucleotides are TGCGCCAGCACCGGGGGTAGGGGGCGGACAGATACGCAGTATTTT.

V gene TRBV19 combines with J gene TRBJ1-5, with TRBD1 matching 9 bases. Germline values: CDR1 LNHDA, CDR2 SQIVND (reference sequence). V shed 3 bases, J shed 5 bases, and the junction held 17 bases outside the gene matches. This CDR3 is 19 amino acids long. The CDR3 DNA follows: TGTGCCAGTAGTATTAGGCTCCTACCGGGACAGGGCCATCATCAGCCCCAGCATTTT. It codes for CASSIRLLPGQGHHQPQHF.

The gene calls are TRBV25-1 and TRBJ1-2, with D possibly matching TRBD1 (5 bases). The CDR3 consists of 12 residues. V lost 1 base, J lost 5 bases, and 5 bases lay in between. The germline V gene has CDR1 MGHDK and CDR2 SYGVNS. As DNA, the CDR3 is TGTGCCAGCAGTGAATCAGGGTATGGCTACACCTTC. Its protein product is CASSESGYGYTF.

The rearrangement uses TRBV9 and TRBJ2-5, with 7 bases fitting TRBD2. Germline loops: CDR1 SGDLS, CDR2 YYNGEE. This CDR3 region has 15 residues. J was trimmed by 4 bases and V by 1 base; bases with no gene match: 7. The CDR3 sequence is CASSVTISSGETQYF. CDR3 sequence (DNA): TGTGCCAGCAGCGTAACCATTTCTAGCGGAGAGACCCAGTACTTC.

This chain links TRBV6-1 with TRBJ2-1, with D possibly TRBD1 on 5 matching bases. V shed 4 bases and J shed 8 bases, with 9 bases lying between them. Germline V gives CDR1 MNHNS, CDR2 SASEGT. The CDR3 runs to 12 residues. CDR3 region: CASSGQGYEQFF. In DNA form, the CDR3 reads TGTGCCAGCAGTGGGCAGGGCTATGAGCAGTTCTTC.

V and J are TRBV30 and TRBJ2-7; the D is unclear. The CDR3 is made up of 12 amino acids. V was cut by 4 bases and J by 7 bases, with 14 bases left in between. From germline, CDR1 is GTSNPN and CDR2 SVGIG (reference sequence). As DNA, the CDR3 is TGTGCCTGGACTGTAGCCCCGGGTGAGCAGTACTTC. Residues: CAWTVAPGEQYF. Looking up the rest from reference TRBV30 and TRBJ2-7 gives the full variable domain: SQTIHQWPATLVQPVGSPLSLECTVEGTSNPNLYWYRQAAGRGLQLLFYSVGIGQISSEVPQNLSASRPQDRQFILSSKKLLLSDSGFYLCAWTVAPGEQYFGPGTRLTVT.

This sequence joins TRBV4-1 and TRBJ1-1; 8 positions agree with TRBD1. Germline V CDR1 and CDR2: MGHRA, YSYEKL. V was pared by 6 bases and J by 3 bases, with 6 bases of the junction left unmatched. The CDR3 has 14 residues. The CDR3: CASRDRAGDTEAFF. CDR3 sequence (DNA): TGCGCCAGCAGGGACAGGGCTGGGGACACTGAAGCTTTCTTT.

J is TRBJ2-5 and V is TRBV5-8; 9 bases are a match to TRBD1. The end of the DNA is better explained by TRBJ2-7, so the J call may be wrong. From germline, CDR1 is SGHTS and CDR2 YDEGEE. The CDR3 length is 14 residues. The CDR3 loop is CASRRTGDSYEQYF. The CDR3 DNA reads as TGTGCCAGCAGAAGGACAGGGGACTCCTACGAGCAGTACTTC.

This clone was observed a single time. The J gene is TRBJ2-1, the V gene TRBV2; D not resolved. V shed 7 bases and J shed 2 bases, with 0 bases lying between them. The germline gives CDR1 SNHLY, CDR2 FYNNEI. This CDR3 has 10 amino acids. CDR3 nucleotides: TGTGCCAGCACCTACAATGAGCAGTTCTTC. It translates to CASTYNEQFF.

J is TRBJ1-1 and V is TRBV14; D ambiguous. Per germline, CDR1 SGHDN and CDR2 FVKESK. The CDR3 is 13 residues long. V was pared by 0 bases and J by 6 bases, with 8 bases between. The CDR3 loop is CASSQEVRAEAFF. The CDR3 DNA is TGTGCCAGCAGCCAAGAGGTTAGGGCTGAAGCTTTCTTT.

The CDR3 region has the DNA TGTGCCAGCAGTTACGGGGCCAACGTCCTGACTTTC. Translating gives CASSYGANVLTF. The chain combines TRBV6-5 with TRBJ2-6; no firm D call. The CDR3 is 12 amino acids. The ends were cut back, 2 bases at V and 4 bases at J, with 0 bases in the middle. CDR1 MNHEY and CDR2 SVGAGI come from the germline V gene.

This clone was counted only a few times. This chain connects TRBV2 to TRBJ1-2; 8 bases are shared with TRBD1. CDR1 is SNHLY and CDR2 is FYNNEI in the germline V gene. The CDR3 contains 16 residues. After removal of 2 bases from V and 8 bases from J, the junction contained 13 bases not matched to a gene. DNA of the CDR3: TGTGCCAGCAGTGAAAGGGGCCGGACAGGGATGGACGGCTACACCTTC. Translated: CASSERGRTGMDGYTF. The variable domain in full, with the rest retrieved from reference TRBV2 and TRBJ1-2, is EPEVTQTPSHQVTQMGQEVILRCVPISNHLYFYWYRQILGQKVEFLVSFYNNEISEKSEIFDDQFSVERPDGSNFTLKIRSTKLEDSAMYFCASSERGRTGMDGYTFGSGTRLTVV.

The rearrangement joins TRBV6-5 to TRBJ1-5; D is ambiguous. Germline assignment: CDR1 MNHEY and CDR2 SVGAGI. This CDR3 contains 13 residues. Trimming cost V 8 bases and J 4 bases, with 12 bases left between them. The CDR3 sequence: CASSAQQNQPQHF. The CDR3 coding sequence is TGTGCCAGCTCGGCACAACAGAATCAGCCCCAGCATTTT.

This clone was recorded only once. The rearrangement links TRBV18 to TRBJ2-3, with no clear D. Trimming shortened V by 2 bases and J by 1 base, and 10 bases separated the two germline ends. CDR1 and CDR2 from the germline V gene are KGHSH and LQKENI. The length of the CDR3 is 15 residues. CDR3 loop: CASSPEALGTDTQYF. CDR3 in DNA: TGTGCCAGCTCACCAGAGGCCCTTGGCACAGATACGCAGTATTTT.

This chain links TRBV4-2 with TRBJ2-1; 10 positions agree with TRBD2. Germline CDR1 is LGHNA and CDR2 is YNFKEQ. With 4 bases clipped from V and 9 bases from J, the junction kept 12 bases outside the gene matches. This CDR3 spans 16 amino acids. The chain's CDR3 is CASSPPVSGGSREQFF. The CDR3 DNA sequence: TGTGCCAGCAGCCCCCCCGTTAGCGGGGGGAGTCGTGAGCAGTTCTTC.

The chain joins TRBV18 to TRBJ2-3; D tentatively reads TRBD1 or TRBD2 (5 bases each). V was pared by 4 bases and J by 4 bases, with 15 bases between. Per the germline V gene, CDR1 is KGHSH and CDR2 is LQKENI. This CDR3 region has 15 residues. The CDR3 here is CASSRRGRSSDTQYF. In nucleotides, the CDR3 is TGTGCCAGCTCACGCCGGGGCAGGAGCTCAGATACGCAGTATTTT.

The chain uses TRBV2 and TRBJ2-7; D perhaps matches TRBD1 (6 bases). Germline loops: CDR1 SNHLY, CDR2 FYNNEI. The germline V and J ends were trimmed by 0 bases and 3 bases, with 15 bases remaining between them. The CDR3 extends over 16 amino acids. The CDR3 loop reads CASSEAPGALNYEQYF. The CDR3, as DNA: TGTGCCAGCAGTGAAGCTCCAGGGGCCCTAAACTACGAGCAGTACTTC.

This chain uses TRBV5-6 with TRBJ1-1; the match to TRBD1 covers 8 bases. Germline CDR1 and CDR2: SGHDT and YYEEEE. V shed 4 bases, J shed 4 bases, and the junction held 6 bases outside the gene matches. This CDR3 spans 14 amino acids. The CDR3 is CASSPPDRGTEAFF. CDR3 coding DNA: TGTGCCAGCAGCCCCCCCGACAGGGGCACTGAAGCTTTCTTT. Combining the CDR3 with reference TRBV5-6 and TRBJ1-1 gives the whole variable domain DAGVTQSPTHLIKTRGQQVTLRCSPKSGHDTVSWYQQALGQGPQFIFQYYEEEERQRGNFPDRFSGHQFPNYSSELNVNALLLGDSALYLCASSPPDRGTEAFFGQGTRLTVV.

There are a few counts of this clone. The chain links TRBV27 to TRBJ2-1, with D unclear. V lost 6 bases and J lost 0, with 6 bases in between. This CDR3 has 13 residues. Germline-derived CDR1 and CDR2 are MNHEY and SMNVEV (reference sequence). The CDR3 region is CASRASSYNEQFF. DNA of the CDR3: TGTGCCAGCAGGGCCAGCTCCTACAATGAGCAGTTCTTC.

The chain is built from TRBV7-2 and TRBJ2-7; 8 bases fit TRBD2. This CDR3 is 15 amino acids long. The J segment lost 0 bases and the V segment lost 6 bases, leaving 7 bases of the junction unmatched. Per the germline V gene, CDR1 is SGHTA and CDR2 is FQGNSA. The CDR3 DNA follows: TGTGCCAGCAGAATCGGGGGGGGCCACTCCTACGAGCAGTACTTC. This sequence encodes CASRIGGGHSYEQYF.

This sequence joins TRBV7-2 and TRBJ2-5, with D uncertain. V lost 1 base and J 5 bases, leaving 8 bases between the germline ends. Germline V gene data show CDR1 as SGHTA and CDR2 as FQGNSA. The CDR3 contains 13 residues. The CDR3 DNA follows: TGTGCCAGCAGCTTAGGAATGCTGGAGACCCAGTACTTC. Its protein is CASSLGMLETQYF.